This TCR beta chain was captured in a study of cytomegalovirus exposure and HLA in healthy donors. PCR amplification relied on 60 Vbeta primers (plus 13 Jbeta primers). Sequencing was performed with immunoSEQ multiplex PCR; in TCRdb, only in-frame clones are kept and a portion is missing. The sample includes 150,000 or so clones, approximately 63% of them seen just once. In its sample, this clone was seen a few times. The CDR3 runs 15 residues. Unmatched junction bases numbered 2, after V lost 4 bases and J lost 4 bases. Per germline, CDR1 MGHRA and CDR2 YSYEKL. Source material: PBMCs. This TCR derives from a woman between 55 and 75 years old in good health and CMV-seropositive. This chain uses TRBV4-1 with TRBJ2-3, with 13 positions matching TRBD2. CDR3 amino acids: CASSPGLAGSDTQYF. The CDR3 region has the DNA TGCGCCAGCAGCCCGGGACTAGCGGGATCAGATACGCAGTATTTT.